The present TCR beta chain was sequenced within a study of response to subunit inactivated influenza vaccine. General study points: Each seasonal flu vaccination may recruit only limited new T cells, authors suggested.

The germline gives CDR1 SGHNT, CDR2 YYREEE (reference sequence). This CDR3 has 15 amino acids. V shed 0 bases, J shed 4 bases, and the junction held 2 bases outside the gene matches. As to this clonotype: Its antigen remains unidentified.

Using its own MiXCR run on the RT-PCR reads, TCRdb lists one record per CDR3 protein. The repertoire holds over 750,000 distinct CDR3 sequences, with 21% as singletons. J is TRBJ2-5 and V is TRBV5-4, with 11 bases matching TRBD1. The specimen comprised PBMCs from blood, sampled roughly 5 days after vaccination. The sequence was collected from a man over 45 who received an inactivated influenza vaccine. The CDR3 protein is CASSLEGTGGETQYF. CDR3 bases: TGTGCCAGCAGCTTGGAAGGGACAGGGGGAGAGACCCAGTACTTC.